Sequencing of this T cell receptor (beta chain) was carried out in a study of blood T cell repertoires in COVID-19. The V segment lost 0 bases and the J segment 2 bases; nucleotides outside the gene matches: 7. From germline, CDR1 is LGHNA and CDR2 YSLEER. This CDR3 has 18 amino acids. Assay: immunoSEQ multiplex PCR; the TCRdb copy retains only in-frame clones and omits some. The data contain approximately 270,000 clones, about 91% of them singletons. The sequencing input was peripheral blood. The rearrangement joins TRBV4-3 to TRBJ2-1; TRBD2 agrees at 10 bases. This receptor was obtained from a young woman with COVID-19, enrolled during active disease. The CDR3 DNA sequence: TGCGCCAGCAGCCAAGATCTAGCGGGGGTTGCCACCTACAATGAGCAGTTCTTC. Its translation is CASSQDLAGVATYNEQFF.